What follows are 3 T cell receptor beta chains derived from one specimen sequenced in a study of cytomegalovirus exposure and HLA in healthy donors (dated by TCRdb to 2015 to 2018). The library was obtained by the immunoSEQ multiplex PCR assay. For the multiplex PCR, a mixture combining 60 forward primers for TCR Vbeta segments and 13 reverse primers for TCR Jbeta segments was used. Entries here come from immuneACCESS through TCRdb and include only in-frame sequences with V and J called. Some clones fail to appear in such tables; in the studies checked, an unresolved V gene covers under half of the shortfall, and the cause of the remainder is unknown. This sample lists more than 150,000 clones; around 80% were detected once. The leading ten clones occupy about 1.6% of the sample. The sequenced material came from PBMCs. These receptors all stem from a man aged 18-30 years in good health and CMV-seronegative.

V gene TRBV2 combines with J gene TRBJ1-2; D is uncertain. The CDR3 runs 14 residues. The germline gives CDR1 SNHLY, CDR2 FYNNEI. V gave up 4 bases and J gave up 4 bases, with 13 bases separating them. CDR3 nucleotides: TGTGCCAGCAGTGGAATTACTTCGGGCTATGGCTACACCTTC. Translated, it gives CASSGITSGYGYTF.

The chain joins TRBV11-2 to TRBJ1-5; the match to TRBD1 covers 7 bases. V was clipped by 5 bases and J by 5 bases; unmatched bases: 6. This CDR3 region has 14 residues. Germline-derived CDR1 and CDR2 are SGHAT and FQNNGV. CDR3 DNA sequence: TGTGCCAGCAGCCTACAGGGGATCGATCAGCCCCAGCATTTT. This translates into CASSLQGIDQPQHF.

The chain has TRBV7-9 and TRBJ1-4, with TRBD1 identical over 8 bases. V shed 5 bases and J 10 bases; nucleotides not matched to a gene: 12. The CDR3 contains 15 residues. CDR1 is SEHNR, CDR2 FQNEAQ, per germline (reference sequence). The CDR3 region is CASSPKGRGRGKLFF. CDR3 bases: TGTGCCAGCAGCCCGAAGGGCAGGGGGCGGGGAAAACTGTTTTTT.